This TCR beta chain was found in a study of CD8 T cells in ankylosing spondylitis. Study conclusions and caveats: Disease-linked clones were found to be CD8+ and relatively rare in peripheral blood. Some of these motif variants have turned up before, in reports on reactive arthritis synovial fluid and blood. Ankylosing spondylitis blood seemed to carry a telltale TCR beta motif made of about 8 highly homologous variants. Enrichment of disease-linked clones was reportedly significant in matched ankylosing spondylitis synovial fluid.

Germline CDR1 is SGHRS and CDR2 is YFSETQ. The CDR3 runs to 15 residues. V was shortened by 1 base and J by 2 bases, with 12 bases between the two germline ends. This clonotype was recorded at least ten times. Its antigen is not identified. By quantitative 5'-RACE with molecular barcodes, the TCR beta libraries were made. TCRdb re-analysed the 5' RACE reads in MiXCR, keeping a single row per CDR3 protein. The top ten hold under 7.5% of the sample, which has over 450,000 distinct CDR3 sequences, roughly 13% seen once. Sequencing input: blood, either unsorted or a sorted T cell fraction (not recorded which). This chain connects TRBV5-1 to TRBJ2-5, with D possibly matching TRBD2 (6 bases). This TCR was sampled from a male donor with ankylosing spondylitis. Here the CDR3 reads CASSLRSSGQETQYF. The CDR3 DNA sequence: TGCGCCAGCAGCTTGAGAAGTAGCGGTCAAGAGACCCAGTACTTC. Drawing the rest from reference TRBV5-1 and TRBJ2-5, the complete variable domain is KAGVTQTPRYLIKTRGQQVTLSCSPISGHRSVSWYQQTPGQGLQFLFEYFSETQRNKGNFPGRFSGRQFSNSRSEMNVSTLELGDSALYLCASSLRSSGQETQYFGPGTRLLVL.